This is a list of T cell receptor beta chains from one sample in a study of T cell responses to AZD1222 COVID-19 vaccine. The method was immunoSEQ multiplex PCR; TCRdb's version includes in-frame clones alone and lacks a portion of them. The data show about 120,000 clones, 87% seen once. The starting material was peripheral blood, obtained on day 0 of AZD1222 vaccination. The receptors here all came from an adult in good health. Both conserved end residues are part of each CDR3. Fields, in order: clone size, CDR3 length, J gene, D gene, V gene, CDR3 protein, CDR3 DNA. D genes are given only for firm matches. Clone size is not always given. Where it is, it says once, few, many or a class for expanded clones.

NA 17 TRBJ1-2 TRBD1 TRBV5-1 CASSAWDRGKGPDGYTF TGCGCCAGCAGCGCCTGGGACAGGGGAAAGGGACCAGATGGCTACACCTTC
NA 16 TRBJ2-7 TRBD2 TRBV7-8 CASSAGLAGASYEQYF TGTGCCAGCAGCGCGGGACTAGCGGGAGCTTCCTACGAGCAGTACTTC
NA 14 TRBJ1-1 NA TRBV18 CASSPQGMNTEAFF TGTGCCAGCTCACCCCAGGGGATGAACACTGAAGCTTTCTTT
once 11 TRBJ1-1 NA TRBV20-1 CSVRDTPEAFF TGCAGTGTAAGAGACACCCCTGAAGCTTTCTTT
NA 16 TRBJ2-7 TRBD1 TRBV27 CASSSKGGQGAWEQYF TGTGCCAGCAGTTCCAAGGGGGGACAGGGGGCATGGGAGCAGTACTTC
NA 13 TRBJ1-2 NA TRBV19 CASSHLGVEGYTF TGTGCCAGTAGTCACTTAGGGGTGGAAGGCTACACCTTC
NA 16 TRBJ1-4 NA TRBV5-8 CASSFAGSGSNEKLFF TGTGCCAGCAGCTTCGCAGGGAGCGGGTCTAATGAAAAACTGTTTTTT
NA 15 TRBJ2-1 TRBD2 TRBV28 CASSLPAGVMVEQFF TGTGCCAGCAGTTTACCAGCGGGAGTCATGGTTGAGCAGTTCTTC
NA 15 TRBJ1-3 NA TRBV6-1 CASSEMEGPRNTIYF TGTGCCAGCAGTGAAATGGAGGGTCCCCGAAACACCATATATTTT
NA 16 TRBJ1-5 NA TRBV27 CASSLWGRRGNQPQHF TGTGCCAGCAGTTTATGGGGACGGCGGGGGAATCAGCCCCAGCATTTT
NA 14 TRBJ2-1 TRBD2 TRBV5-1 CASGYSGGSVEQFF TGCGCCAGCGGGTATAGCGGGGGGTCGGTTGAGCAGTTCTTC
NA 10 TRBJ2-1 NA TRBV20-1 CSARYNEQFF TGCAGTGCTAGGTACAATGAGCAGTTCTTC
NA 14 TRBJ2-7 TRBD2 TRBV27 CASSSSGREYEQYF TGTGCCAGCAGTTCGTCCGGGAGGGAATACGAGCAGTACTTC
NA 17 TRBJ2-1 TRBD2 TRBV24-1 CATSESTSGLSYNEQFF TGTGCCACCAGTGAGTCGACTAGCGGGCTCTCCTACAATGAGCAGTTCTTC
NA 13 TRBJ1-5 TRBD1 TRBV19 CASRRDRNQPQHF TGTGCCAGTAGGCGGGACAGAAATCAGCCCCAGCATTTT
once 15 TRBJ1-3 TRBD1 TRBV25-1 CASSGGTVSGNTIYF TGTGCCAGCAGTGGAGGGACAGTCTCTGGAAACACCATATATTTT
NA 15 TRBJ1-4 NA TRBV4-3 CASSQTLPTNEKLFF TGCGCCAGCAGCCAGACTTTACCAACTAATGAAAAACTGTTTTTT
NA 15 TRBJ1-4 TRBD1 TRBV28 CASISRTGSYEKLFF TGTGCCAGCATAAGCCGGACAGGGTCCTATGAAAAACTGTTTTTT
NA 15 TRBJ1-2 NA TRBV4-1 CASSSRTGGGYGYTF TGCGCCAGCAGCTCGAGGACGGGGGGAGGCTATGGCTACACCTTC
NA 11 TRBJ2-7 NA TRBV6-5 CASSQGHEQYF TGTGCCAGCTCTCAGGGTCACGAGCAGTACTTC